This TCR beta chain is from a study of blood T cells in healthy people across ages. Donors each provided roughly 10 milliliters of peripheral blood. The CDR3 has 12 residues. The authors ran a second PCR of about 7 to 11 cycles using a sample-barcoded 5' primer and a J-beta primer mix. Every sample returned 2.5 million or more CDR3-containing paired-end reads. Using its own MiXCR run on the 5' RACE reads, TCRdb lists one record per CDR3 protein. The table records around 800,000 distinct CDR3 sequences, around half of them present only once. Worth noting for this clonotype: One end of the junction fails to match germline, which may point to a read error.

The source is a man aged 80 or over in good health. Sequenced input: blood. The rearrangement joins TRBV12-3 or TRBV12-4 to TRBJ2-7; D remains unclear. Here the CDR3 reads CANSYATYEQYF. CDR3 DNA: TGTGCCAACAGTTACGCCACCTACGAGCAGTACTTC.